This TCR beta chain was obtained from a study of T cell repertoires in cytomegalovirus infection. About the research overall: Matching HLA type, along with CMV infection, was indicated by public TCR beta signatures. Study-level findings and limits: HLA-C-restricted, CMV-specific TCR beta clonotypes were dominant ex vivo. The cumulative frequency of public TCR beta families distinguished individuals who carried CMV together with the relevant HLA.

Each CDR3 protein gets one entry after TCRdb re-called the reads with MiXCR. The sample contains under 200,000 distinct CDR3 sequences, about a tenth of which appear only once. This clonotype appeared a few times. Antigen: not known. In germline, CDR1 is DFQATT, CDR2 SNEGSKA (reference sequence). Trimming pared 3 bases from V and 3 bases from J, leaving 14 bases between. The CDR3 is made up of 14 amino acids. Sample: PBMCs. This clonotype originated in a human donor in good health (CMV status not recorded). Some clones in this sample may be carry-over from other donors' samples. The chain has TRBV20-1 and TRBJ1-2; TRBD1 might be the D (6 bases). CDR3 in DNA: TGCAGTGCTAGGAACAGGGTCATGTACTATGGCTACACCTTC. Amino acids: CSARNRVMYYGYTF.